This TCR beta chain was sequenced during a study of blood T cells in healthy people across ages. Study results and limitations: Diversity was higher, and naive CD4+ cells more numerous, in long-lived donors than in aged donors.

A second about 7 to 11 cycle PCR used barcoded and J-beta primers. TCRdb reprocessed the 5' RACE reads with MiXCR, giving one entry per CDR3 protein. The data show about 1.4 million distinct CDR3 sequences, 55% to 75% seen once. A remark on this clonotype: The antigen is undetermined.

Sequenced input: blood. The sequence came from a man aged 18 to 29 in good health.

The CDR3 protein is CASSQDPGISEAFF. The CDR3 DNA reads TGCGCCAGCAGCCAAGACCCAGGGATTTCTGAAGCTTTCTTT. J is TRBJ1-1 and V is TRBV4-1; D is possibly TRBD1 (5 bases). CDR1 MGHRA and CDR2 YSYEKL come from the germline V gene. Trimming took off 0 bases at V and 6 bases at J, with 11 bases between the two ends. The CDR3 has 14 amino acids.